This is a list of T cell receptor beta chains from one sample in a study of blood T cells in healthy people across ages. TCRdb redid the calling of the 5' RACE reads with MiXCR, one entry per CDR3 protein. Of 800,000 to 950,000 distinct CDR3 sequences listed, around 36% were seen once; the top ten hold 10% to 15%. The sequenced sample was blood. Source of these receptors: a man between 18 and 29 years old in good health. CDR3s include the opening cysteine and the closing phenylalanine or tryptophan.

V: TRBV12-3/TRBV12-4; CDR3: CASSNYRTGLGDREQYF
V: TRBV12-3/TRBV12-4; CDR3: CASVPGGRGSTDTQYF
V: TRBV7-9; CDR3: CASSQPNRGGSYNEQYF
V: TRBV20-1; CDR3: CSADPGQGYGYTF
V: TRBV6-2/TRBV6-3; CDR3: CASSYLRGGTDTQYF
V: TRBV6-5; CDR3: CATTDRGDEQYF
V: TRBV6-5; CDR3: CASSYGSSVATQYF
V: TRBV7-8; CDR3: CASSRRENYGYTF
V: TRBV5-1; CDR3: CASRGQESNYGYTF
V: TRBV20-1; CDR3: CSARDHGGANYGYTF
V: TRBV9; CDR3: CASSVDPTSTDTQYF
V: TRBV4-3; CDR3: CASSQERDDTGGITPDTQYF
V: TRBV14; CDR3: CASSPRTGLYNEQYF
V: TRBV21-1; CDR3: CVSSKAGTDRQETQYF
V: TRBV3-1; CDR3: CASSQPGQWAGELFF
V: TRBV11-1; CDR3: CASSWKRGGLQETQFF
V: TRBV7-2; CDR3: CASSSGTRDNEQFF
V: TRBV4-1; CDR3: CASSLRTEYNEQYF
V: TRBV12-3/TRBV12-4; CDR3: CASSSARATDTQYF
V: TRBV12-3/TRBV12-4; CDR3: CASSPSTGDQETQYF
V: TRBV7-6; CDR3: CASSWGEGYEQYF
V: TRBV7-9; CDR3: CASSFEDRQITQYF
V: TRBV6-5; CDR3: CASSDPGQGKTEAFF
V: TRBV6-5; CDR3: CASSYSEGKNEAFF
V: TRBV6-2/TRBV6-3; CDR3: CASRGYLRQETQYF
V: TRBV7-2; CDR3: CASSSTGDPYSGYTF
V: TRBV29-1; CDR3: CSGGLGLSSYNGQYF
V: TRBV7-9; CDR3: CASSWTGEKLFF
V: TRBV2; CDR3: CASRAFSGGYTF
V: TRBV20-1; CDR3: CSWAPFVNEQFF
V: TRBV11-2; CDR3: CASSLADRKQFF
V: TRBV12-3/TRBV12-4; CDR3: CASSRFRGNYGYTF
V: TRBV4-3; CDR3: CASSQFIPSRPPYNEQFF
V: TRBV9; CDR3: CASSAGAQNTEAFF
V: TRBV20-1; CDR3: CSARPGARTEAFF
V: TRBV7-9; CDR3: CASSSFPKDTAITDTQYF
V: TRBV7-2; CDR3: CASSPWDRTLNTEAFF
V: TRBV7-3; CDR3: CASSAVAYNEQFF